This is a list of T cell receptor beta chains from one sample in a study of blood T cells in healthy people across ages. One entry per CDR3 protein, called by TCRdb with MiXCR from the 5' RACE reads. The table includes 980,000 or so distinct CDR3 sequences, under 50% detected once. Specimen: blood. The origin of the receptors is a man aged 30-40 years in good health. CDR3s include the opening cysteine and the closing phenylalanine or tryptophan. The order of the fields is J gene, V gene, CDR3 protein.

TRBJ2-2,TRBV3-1,CASSSLAGGPIGELFF
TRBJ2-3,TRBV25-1,CASSDFPPGGPGADAQYF
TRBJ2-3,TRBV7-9,CASSLLAGAIGTDTQYF
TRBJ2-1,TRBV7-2,CASSLGGGAGTEQFF
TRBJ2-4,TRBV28,CASTDPTGSLAKNIQYF
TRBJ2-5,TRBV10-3,CAISESRAGRQETQYF
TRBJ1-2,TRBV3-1,CASSQENRARGGYTF
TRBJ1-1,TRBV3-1,CASVPPGKIDEAFF
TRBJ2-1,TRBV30,CAWARPSGGRSSYNEQFF
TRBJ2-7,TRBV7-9,CASSAGTGELEQYF
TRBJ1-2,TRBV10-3,CAPLDLSYGYTF
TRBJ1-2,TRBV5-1,CASNLEVVGSYTF
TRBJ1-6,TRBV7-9,CASSLEGRPNSPLHF
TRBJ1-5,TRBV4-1,CASSPLVAGPSSNQPQHF
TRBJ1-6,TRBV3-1,CASSQAQATYNSPLHF
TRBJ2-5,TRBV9,CASSPGGVLETQYF
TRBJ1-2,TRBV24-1,CATSDNNQYYGYTF
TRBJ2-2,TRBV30,CAWRRQFNTGELFF
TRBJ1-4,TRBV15,CATSRDRGSEKLFF
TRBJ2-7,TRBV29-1,CSVEDASYEQYF
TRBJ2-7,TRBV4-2,CASSQDRTDLYEQYF
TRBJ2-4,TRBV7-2,CASSLLTPQSVGKNIQYF
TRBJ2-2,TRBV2,CASSEQGAAGGLFF
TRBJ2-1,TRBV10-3,CAIADREYNEQFF
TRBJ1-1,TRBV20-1,CSARPGQELMNTEAFF
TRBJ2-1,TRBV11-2,CASSPLGQYNEQLF
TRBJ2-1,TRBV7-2,CASSLGLNPEQFF
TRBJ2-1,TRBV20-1,CSAYSGGTYNEQFF
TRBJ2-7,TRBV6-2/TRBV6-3,CASSYGAAGDPYEQYF
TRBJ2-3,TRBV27,CASSRTGNRITDTQYF
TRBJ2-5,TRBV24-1,CATSDRGQLQETQYF
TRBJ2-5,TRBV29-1,CSVEVRQYNEQYF
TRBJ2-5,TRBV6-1,CASSGRQSETQYF
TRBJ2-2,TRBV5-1,CASSLERGANTGELFF
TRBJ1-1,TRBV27,CASSFGPGEAEAFF
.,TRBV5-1,CASSFGPGVEQYF
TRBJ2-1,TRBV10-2,CASSEPGLAEQFF
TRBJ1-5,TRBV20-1,CSARDQGGQPQHF
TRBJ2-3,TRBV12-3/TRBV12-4,CASGSKTGGMQYF
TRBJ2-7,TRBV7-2,CASSLRQETYEQYF
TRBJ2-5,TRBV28,CASSLMTGRGAQYF
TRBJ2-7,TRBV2,CASRQTSGGASYEQYF
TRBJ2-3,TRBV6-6,CASSYSSLAVADAQYF
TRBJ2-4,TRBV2,CASSFSDLGEAKNIQYF
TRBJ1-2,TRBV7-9,CASSLNGLSGYTF
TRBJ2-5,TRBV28,CASSMGGAQETQYF